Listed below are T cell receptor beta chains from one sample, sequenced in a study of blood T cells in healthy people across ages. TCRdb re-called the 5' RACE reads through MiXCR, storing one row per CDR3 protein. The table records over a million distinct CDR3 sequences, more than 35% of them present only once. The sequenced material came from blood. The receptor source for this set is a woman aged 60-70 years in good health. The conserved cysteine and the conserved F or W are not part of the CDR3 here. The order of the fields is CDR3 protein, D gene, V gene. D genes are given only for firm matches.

CDR3 protein: SARDRFGPYEQY
D gene: -
V gene: TRBV20-1

CDR3 protein: ASSDYERLASYEQY
D gene: -
V gene: TRBV7-2

CDR3 protein: SAGDFKPYEQY
D gene: -
V gene: TRBV20-1

CDR3 protein: ASSSVMNTEAF
D gene: -
V gene: TRBV27

CDR3 protein: ASRPPTSGRSNEQF
D gene: TRBD2
V gene: TRBV28

CDR3 protein: ASSPQRSSYNEQF
D gene: -
V gene: TRBV6-5

CDR3 protein: ASSFRARQVNEQF
D gene: -
V gene: TRBV7-2

CDR3 protein: ASTQNTGETQY
D gene: -
V gene: TRBV6-6

CDR3 protein: ASSYSPDYEQY
D gene: -
V gene: TRBV6-2/TRBV6-3

CDR3 protein: ASRPGLAIDQETQY
D gene: TRBD2
V gene: TRBV12-3/TRBV12-4

CDR3 protein: SARVPGAYGYT
D gene: -
V gene: TRBV20-1

CDR3 protein: ASSQESYNSPLH
D gene: -
V gene: TRBV14

CDR3 protein: ASSLYRAYTGELF
D gene: -
V gene: TRBV27

CDR3 protein: ASSLAGTGKETQY
D gene: TRBD1
V gene: TRBV7-6

CDR3 protein: SARVEPPGPRTRQKETQY
D gene: -
V gene: TRBV20-1

CDR3 protein: ATSPGNPYNEQF
D gene: -
V gene: TRBV24-1

CDR3 protein: ASSLPGLAGGTDTQY
D gene: TRBD2
V gene: TRBV3-1

CDR3 protein: ASSLQIGEAF
D gene: -
V gene: TRBV28

CDR3 protein: SVGGQGATNYGYT
D gene: TRBD1
V gene: TRBV29-1

CDR3 protein: ASSPGTSGSRVDTQY
D gene: TRBD2
V gene: TRBV12-3/TRBV12-4

CDR3 protein: ASSPVAGPPYYEQY
D gene: TRBD2
V gene: TRBV7-9

CDR3 protein: ASSPRMGSPQEQY
D gene: -
V gene: TRBV18

CDR3 protein: SVESGGGYNEQF
D gene: TRBD2
V gene: TRBV29-1

CDR3 protein: ASPGTAGDEQF
D gene: TRBD1
V gene: TRBV12-3/TRBV12-4